This record concerns one T cell receptor (beta chain) sequence. Its antigen has not been determined. The sample holds no much larger clone one base away, and base qualities are not on file. This entry comes from a study of chemoradiotherapy in HPV16-positive cancers (dated by TCRdb to 2022 to 2024). Regarding the complete study: Candidate HPV-specific T-cell clones and common TCR motifs were defined through functional T-cell assays on cells from two HPV16-positive patients. TCR repertoires from over 75 patients with HPV-related cancers were then used to track the candidate HPV-specific TCRs and motifs. The study asked whether T-cell immunity to the HPV oncoproteins E6 and E7 changes during chemoradiotherapy and whether this immunity affects survival. Overall study outcomes, separate from this receptor: Among HPV16-positive patients, expansion of HPV-responsive T cells during chemoradiotherapy was associated with better recurrence-free survival. Expansion of candidate HPV-specific clones and E7-related TCR motifs was observed in the tumor microenvironment during treatment, whereas no such expansion was observed for non-HPV-specific T cells. The functional definition of HPV-specific T cells came from only a couple of HPV16-positive patients, and the survival association was reported for HPV16-positive patients.

Repertoires were sampled repeatedly over the course of chemoradiotherapy, so clonal expansion could be followed in the tumor microenvironment. V loses 1 base, J loses 6 bases, and the germline ends lie 19 bases apart. The CDR3 starts with the cysteine, ends with the phenylalanine, and has 16 residues. The kept DNA is CDR3 alone, 48 bases in frame from the first base. CDR1 and CDR2 are read off the germline V gene as SGHTA and FQGTGA. The library relied on the immunoSEQ multiplex PCR assay. TCRdb re-hosts the immuneACCESS table, in-frame sequences only. Its copies lack some clones; in the studies checked, an unresolved V gene accounts for under half of them, and the cause for the rest is not known. The sample records more than 25,000 clones, 93% of which are singletons. Of the sample, about 20% falls within the top ten clones.

Rearrangement joined TRBV7-3 to TRBJ2-7; the D gene is possibly TRBD1, with 5 bases matching. The material sequenced was blood, taken from a patient who underwent chemoradiotherapy. The origin of this receptor is a human donor with HPV-associated anogenital cancer. The CDR3 region: CASSLSPGRGPGEQYF. In nucleotide form, the sequence is TGTGCCAGCAGCTTAAGCCCAGGGCGAGGCCCTGGCGAGCAGTACTTC.